The 29 T cell receptor beta chains presented below share a single source sample, sequenced in a study of PD-L1 blockade in urothelial cancer. Profiling relied on immunoSEQ multiplex PCR, and the TCRdb table lists in-frame clones only, not all of them. The profile shows some 54,000 clones, over 75% of them singletons. The sample here was PBMCs, taken around atezolizumab (anti-PD-L1) treatment. Receptors were obtained from a man between 35 and 55 years old with urothelial cancer.

The chain carries TRBV9 and TRBJ2-7; weak D call: TRBD1 (6 bases). The CDR3 contains 15 residues. Germline lookup yields CDR1 SGDLS and CDR2 YYNGEE. V was cut by 0 bases and J by 0 bases, with 10 bases left in between. The CDR3: CASSVGSDSSYEQYF. CDR3 bases: TGTGCCAGCAGCGTAGGATCGGACAGCTCCTACGAGCAGTACTTC.

V and J are TRBV28 and TRBJ2-7; TRBD2 matches at 13 bases. Germline CDR1 reads MDHEN; CDR2 reads SYDVKM. The CDR3 is made up of 18 amino acids. Trimming at V came to 7 bases and at J to 2 bases, leaving 14 bases not matched to a gene. CDR3 sequence: CASTGSWTSGRATYEQYF. The DNA for the CDR3 is TGTGCCAGCACGGGAAGTTGGACTAGCGGGAGAGCAACCTACGAGCAGTACTTC.

This clone was picked up one time. The chain uses TRBV27 and TRBJ1-1, with TRBD1 matching over 9 bases. There are 15 residues in the CDR3. Germline values: CDR1 MNHEY, CDR2 SMNVEV (reference sequence). With 6 bases clipped from V and 4 bases from J, the junction kept 9 bases outside the gene matches. The CDR3 coding sequence is TGTGCCAGCAGAGCACCGGGACAGGGCCTCACTGAAGCTTTCTTT. This gives the protein CASRAPGQGLTEAFF.

The CDR3 loop reads CASSRHQETQYF. CDR3 DNA sequence: TGTGCCAGCAGCCGGCACCAAGAGACCCAGTACTTC. The chain is built from TRBV14 and TRBJ2-5; D call uncertain. V was pared by 4 bases and J by 0 bases, with 3 bases between. CDR1 SGHDN and CDR2 FVKESK come from the germline V gene. The CDR3 is 12 amino acids.

The chain couples TRBV4-1 to TRBJ2-3; unclear D gene. The germline CDR1 and CDR2 sequences are MGHRA and YSYEKL. V shed 4 bases and J shed 0 bases, with 17 bases lying between them. This CDR3 region has 17 residues. CDR3 DNA: TGCGCCAGCAGCCGATCCCCGGTTCCTTCTAGCACAGATACGCAGTATTTT. Translation gives CASSRSPVPSSTDTQYF.

This chain uses TRBV18 with TRBJ1-4; TRBD1 matches at 9 bases. The germline V gene encodes CDR1 KGHSH and CDR2 LQKENI. V was clipped by 5 bases and J by 1 base; unmatched bases: 8. The CDR3 runs to 17 residues. DNA of the CDR3: TGTGCCAGCTCATCGGACAGGGGTCTCATAACTAATGAAAAACTGTTTTTT. Amino acid sequence: CASSSDRGLITNEKLFF.

V gene TRBV14 combines with J gene TRBJ2-3; 7 positions match TRBD2. The germline V gene has CDR1 SGHDN and CDR2 FVKESK. Unmatched junction bases numbered 7, after V lost 6 bases and J lost 4 bases. The length of the CDR3 is 14 residues. The CDR3 loop is CASSLAGVPDTQYF. CDR3 sequence (DNA): TGTGCCAGCAGTCTCGCGGGGGTCCCAGATACGCAGTATTTT.

The V call is TRBV18, the J call TRBJ2-5; TRBD2 aligns across 10 bases. Germline V lookup: CDR1 KGHSH, CDR2 LQKENI. The CDR3 is 16 amino acids. V dropped 7 bases and J dropped 1; count of bases not matched to a gene: 9. CDR3 in DNA: TGTGCCAGCTTCCTTCGGACTAGCGGACCCCAAGAGACCCAGTACTTC. This gives the protein CASFLRTSGPQETQYF.

J is TRBJ2-2 and V is TRBV2, with a possible D match to TRBD2 (5 bases). The CDR3 consists of 15 residues. Trimming stripped 5 bases from V and 8 bases from J, with 18 bases between. Germline V lookup: CDR1 SNHLY, CDR2 FYNNEI. For the CDR3, the DNA is TGTGCCAGCAGTCCCGCTCGACTAAAGATGGGGGAGCTGTTTTTT. Translating it yields CASSPARLKMGELFF.

This clone appeared a few times. The chain recombines TRBV7-9 with TRBJ2-7; 9 positions match TRBD1. This CDR3 is built from 15 residues. Germline values: CDR1 SEHNR, CDR2 FQNEAQ (reference sequence). Trimming took 3 bases from V and 6 from J; bases not matched to a gene: 9. This CDR3 is CASSFSSGQGLEQYF. CDR3 DNA: TGTGCCAGCAGCTTTTCTTCGGGACAGGGACTCGAGCAGTACTTC.

This clone was detected only once. The rearrangement joins TRBV9 to TRBJ2-3; 11 nucleotides agree with TRBD2. Trimming at V came to 5 bases and at J to 0 bases, leaving 5 bases not matched to a gene. Germline V gene lookup returns CDR1 SGDLS and CDR2 YYNGEE. The CDR3 spans 16 residues. In nucleotides, the CDR3 is TGTGCCAGCAGTGTGACTAGCGGGACTAGCACAGATACGCAGTATTTT. It is translated as CASSVTSGTSTDTQYF.

This sequence joins TRBV5-1 and TRBJ2-1, with TRBD1 matching 9 bases. There are 15 residues in the CDR3. The germline gives CDR1 SGHRS, CDR2 YFSETQ. J was trimmed by 4 bases and V by 2 bases; bases with no gene match: 4. This chain's CDR3 is CASSFWDRDYNEQFF. The CDR3 nucleotides read TGCGCCAGCAGCTTCTGGGACAGGGATTACAATGAGCAGTTCTTC.

This sequence joins TRBV7-9 and TRBJ2-7, with TRBD1 as a possible D gene (6 bases). The CDR3 is 14 amino acids. CDR1 and CDR2 from the germline V gene are SEHNR and FQNEAQ (reference sequence). V was pared by 5 bases and J by 5 bases, with 16 bases between. CDR3 residues: CASSAADSRNEQYF. The CDR3 DNA follows: TGTGCCAGCAGCGCGGCGGACAGTAGGAACGAGCAGTACTTC.

The chain uses TRBV28 and TRBJ1-3, with D possibly being TRBD1 (6 bases). CDR1 MDHEN and CDR2 SYDVKM come from the germline V gene. V dropped 6 bases and J dropped 3 bases, with 12 bases sitting between them. CDR3 length equals 14 residues. DNA for the CDR3: TGTGCCAGCAGCTCTGGACAGCTTGGAAACACCATATATTTT. Amino acid sequence: CASSSGQLGNTIYF.

This chain uses TRBV15 with TRBJ2-1, with 7 positions matching TRBD2. V lost 2 bases and J lost 8; bases outside the gene matches: 9. The length of the CDR3 is 15 residues. CDR1 LNHNV and CDR2 YYDKDF come from the germline V gene (reference sequence). This chain's CDR3 is CATSRLFGEGDEQFF. CDR3 nucleotide sequence: TGTGCCACCAGCAGACTATTCGGGGAGGGCGATGAGCAGTTCTTC.

The chain is built from TRBV19 and TRBJ1-5; 8 bases are a match to TRBD1. CDR1 is LNHDA, CDR2 SQIVND, per germline (reference sequence). J was trimmed by 6 bases and V by 6 bases; bases with no gene match: 7. The CDR3 contains 14 residues. CDR3 amino acids: CASRIQGDGQPQHF. The DNA for the CDR3 is TGTGCCAGTAGGATACAGGGGGATGGTCAGCCCCAGCATTTT.

V usage is TRBV9 and J usage is TRBJ1-4; D perhaps matches TRBD1 (5 bases). V was pared by 0 bases and J by 8 bases, with 14 bases between. CDR3 length: 15 residues. CDR1 is SGDLS and CDR2 is YYNGEE in the germline V gene. This chain's CDR3 is CASSVVGGSGEKLFF. The CDR3 DNA follows: TGTGCCAGCAGCGTAGTCGGGGGGTCCGGGGAAAAACTGTTTTTT.

This CDR3 reads CASSLGLRSSYNEQFF. As DNA, the CDR3 is TGCGCCAGCAGCTTGGGACTCCGTAGCTCCTACAATGAGCAGTTCTTC. This chain connects TRBV5-1 to TRBJ2-1; unclear D gene. CDR3 length: 16 residues. Germline CDR1 and CDR2: SGHRS and YFSETQ. Trimming pared 0 bases from V and 0 bases from J, leaving 10 bases between.

V is TRBV14 and J is TRBJ2-1, with 8 bases fitting TRBD2. The trim removed 2 bases at V and 4 bases at J, leaving 4 bases unmatched. This CDR3 is 15 amino acids long. Germline V gives CDR1 SGHDN, CDR2 FVKESK. The CDR3 DNA reads as TGTGCCAGCAGCCAACGCACTAGCGGTTACAATGAGCAGTTCTTC. It translates to CASSQRTSGYNEQFF.

The rearrangement uses TRBV18 and TRBJ1-2; possible D gene TRBD1, 6 bases. Germline V gives CDR1 KGHSH, CDR2 LQKENI. This CDR3 is 13 amino acids long. The V end lost 2 bases, the J end lost 3 bases, and 7 bases lay between the germline ends. DNA for the CDR3: TGTGCCAGCTCACCAGCAGGGGACTATGGCTACACCTTC. This translates into CASSPAGDYGYTF.

The chain couples TRBV6-1 to TRBJ2-7, with a possible D match to TRBD1 (6 bases). Germline assignment: CDR1 MNHNS and CDR2 SASEGT. The CDR3 sequence is 13 residues long. Deletions cut 4 bases from V and 3 bases from J, with 10 bases between. In nucleotides, the CDR3 is TGTGCCAGCAGTGGCCTGGACAGCTACGAGCAGTACTTC. Translating it yields CASSGLDSYEQYF.

The chain couples TRBV2 to TRBJ2-7; 8 positions agree with TRBD2. The germline V gene has CDR1 SNHLY and CDR2 FYNNEI. With V trimmed by 4 bases and J by 0 bases, 2 bases remained unmatched. CDR3 length equals 14 residues. This chain's CDR3 is CASSAGGSSYEQYF. The CDR3 nucleotides are TGTGCCAGCAGTGCGGGGGGGTCCTCCTACGAGCAGTACTTC.

The V call is TRBV27, the J call TRBJ1-2, with 8 positions matching TRBD1. V shed 6 bases and J 6 bases; nucleotides not matched to a gene: 6. This CDR3 has 13 residues. Germline V lookup: CDR1 MNHEY, CDR2 SMNVEV (reference sequence). The CDR3 here is CASRTTGVHGYTF. CDR3 in DNA: TGTGCCAGCAGAACGACAGGGGTGCATGGCTACACCTTC.

This rearrangement joins TRBV6-1 to TRBJ2-1, with TRBD2 matching 7 bases. The CDR3 is made up of 19 amino acids. With V trimmed by 2 bases and J by 2 bases, 15 bases remained unmatched. Germline V gene lookup returns CDR1 MNHNS and CDR2 SASEGT. The CDR3 coding sequence is TGTGCCAGCAGTGAAACAATGGGGCCGGGGCTAGCGGCCTACAATGAGCAGTTCTTC. Residues: CASSETMGPGLAAYNEQFF.

V and J are TRBV29-1 and TRBJ1-1; weak D call: TRBD1 (5 bases). The germline V gene has CDR1 SQVTM and CDR2 ANQGSEA. This CDR3 comprises 13 residues. Trimming stripped 2 bases from V and 0 bases from J, with 7 bases between. DNA for the CDR3: TGCAGCGTTGAACAGGGTTTGAACACTGAAGCTTTCTTT. This sequence encodes CSVEQGLNTEAFF.

This sequence joins TRBV5-4 and TRBJ2-1; 10 nucleotides align to TRBD2. CDR1 is SGHNT, CDR2 YYREEE, per germline (reference sequence). This CDR3 has 17 amino acids. With 1 base clipped from V and 6 bases from J, the junction kept 10 bases outside the gene matches. The CDR3 loop reads CASSLSDLAGVSNEQFF. The CDR3 DNA follows: TGTGCCAGCAGCTTGAGCGACCTAGCGGGAGTATCCAATGAGCAGTTCTTC.

This sequence joins TRBV19 and TRBJ2-1; 9 bases are shared with TRBD2. The CDR3 runs to 15 residues. The ends lost 3 bases at V and 8 bases at J; junction bases unmatched: 8. CDR1 and CDR2 (germline): LNHDA, SQIVND (reference sequence). CDR3 coding DNA: TGTGCCAGTAGTATCGGCGGGAGGGCGGCGGATGAGCAGTTCTTC. Protein sequence: CASSIGGRAADEQFF.

J is TRBJ2-7 and V is TRBV28, with a weak D call TRBD1 (6 bases). The CDR3 spans 14 residues. Trimming left V 0 bases short and J 9 bases short, with 15 bases between. Germline assignment: CDR1 MDHEN and CDR2 SYDVKM. The CDR3 DNA follows: TGTGCCAGCAGTTTATGGGACAGCCCCGAGGGGCAGTACTTC. This codes for CASSLWDSPEGQYF.

V usage is TRBV4-1 and J usage is TRBJ1-4; 7 bases line up with TRBD1. This CDR3 contains 15 residues. The ends lost 3 bases at V and 5 bases at J; junction bases unmatched: 6. Germline V gene data show CDR1 as MGHRA and CDR2 as YSYEKL. CDR3 DNA sequence: TGCGCCAGCAGCCAGGAGGGACAGCTAAATGAAAAACTGTTTTTT. This codes for CASSQEGQLNEKLFF.